This TCR beta chain was recovered during a study of T cell repertoires in ileal Crohn's disease. Whole-study context: The M6 sample came from neoterminal ileum during colonoscopy after surgery. Study-level findings and limits: Compared with CD4 T cells, sorted CD8 cells carried more expanded clones.

On this clone: What it recognizes is unknown.

Described time point: neoterminal ileum biopsy at postoperative endoscopy, about 6 months after surgery. Using immunoSEQ multiplex PCR, the repertoire was profiled, and TCRdb retains in-frame clones only, with some absent. The table includes 4,000 or so clones, just under 80% detected once. Losses at the gene ends were 5 bases for V and 3 bases for J; bases not matched to a gene: 9. The CDR3 is 16 amino acids. Per the germline V gene, CDR1 is LNHNV and CDR2 is YYDKDF (reference sequence). Specimen: ileal tissue. The chain has TRBV15 and TRBJ2-5, with 10 positions matching TRBD2. The receptor was derived from an adult with Crohn's disease. The CDR3 DNA reads as TGTGCCACCAGCCCTGCCGGGAGCGGGGGGGAAGAGACCCAGTACTTC. It encodes CATSPAGSGGEETQYF.